Listed below are T cell receptor beta chains from one sample, sequenced in a study of human T cells and chemical hapten exposure. Each CDR3 protein gets one entry after TCRdb re-called the RACE reads with MiXCR. The sample gives more than 150,000 distinct CDR3 sequences, about 25% of which show up once; over 2% is in the top ten. The sequences come from whole blood, collected in connection with sensitization to the hapten diphenylcyclopropenone (DPC). Receptor source: a woman in her forties with alopecia areata. Some clones in this sample may be carry-over from other donors' samples. Both conserved end residues are part of each CDR3. The D gene is left open where the match is weak. Some rows have no size entry. The others give once, few or many, or a class for an expanded clone.

j_call | v_call | clone_size | d_call | cdr3_nt | cdr3_aa
TRBJ2-5 | TRBV7-2 | - | - | TGTGCCAGCAGCTTAAACGGATACCAAGAGACCCAGTACTTC | CASSLNGYQETQYF
TRBJ1-1 | TRBV2 | few | - | TGTGCCAGCACGTTGGCGAACACTGAAGCTTTCTTT | CASTLANTEAFF
TRBJ1-5 | TRBV12-3/TRBV12-4 | - | TRBD1 | TGTGCCAGCAGTTCCGGGACAGGGGGTGCCAGGGAGCATTTT | CASSSGTGGAREHF
TRBJ1-4 | TRBV12-3/TRBV12-4 | - | TRBD1 | TGTGCCAGCAGGGACAGGGTAGGAAGTGAAAAACTGTTTTTT | CASRDRVGSEKLFF
TRBJ1-2 | TRBV29-1 | few | TRBD1 | TGCAGCGTGTTATGGGAACAGGGGAGAGGCGGCTACACCTTC | CSVLWEQGRGGYTF
TRBJ2-7 | TRBV10-3 | few | - | TGTGCCATCAGTGATGATCCTGGGCCGCCCTACGAGCAGTACTTC | CAISDDPGPPYEQYF
TRBJ2-3 | TRBV6-5 | few | TRBD1 | TGTGCCAGCAGTCGATCCGGGACAGGCACAGATACGCAGTATTTT | CASSRSGTGTDTQYF
TRBJ2-5 | TRBV7-9 | - | - | TGTGCCAGCAGCGGACGAGGGGGTCAACACCAAGAGACCCAGTACTTC | CASSGRGGQHQETQYF
TRBJ2-3 | TRBV20-1 | - | - | TGCAGTGCTACCGTACAGGGTGCAACAGATACGCAGTATTTT | CSATVQGATDTQYF
TRBJ1-2 | TRBV20-1 | few | TRBD1 | TGCAGTGCTAGAAGGGGACAGGTTGGCTACACCTTC | CSARRGQVGYTF
TRBJ2-1 | TRBV12-3/TRBV12-4 | - | - | TGTGCCAGCGAACAGGTCTACAATGAGCAGTTCTTC | CASEQVYNEQFF
TRBJ2-1 | TRBV7-2 | - | - | TGTGCCAGCAGCTTAATACTCCCCCGGGGGATCGATGAGCAGTTCTTC | CASSLILPRGIDEQFF
TRBJ2-5 | TRBV5-1 | - | TRBD2 | TGCGCCAGCAGCATAGCGGGAGTGGAGGGAGAGACCCAGTACTTC | CASSIAGVEGETQYF
TRBJ2-1 | TRBV28 | - | - | TGTGCCAGCAGGAGCTCCTACAATGAGCAGTTCTTC | CASRSSYNEQFF
TRBJ2-1 | TRBV20-1 | few | - | TGCAGTGCTAGAGATGTGGCGGAAGAGCAGTTCTTC | CSARDVAEEQFF
TRBJ2-7 | TRBV12-3/TRBV12-4 | - | - | TGTGCCAGCACCTATTCGGAGGGCCCCCAGTACTTC | CASTYSEGPQYF
TRBJ2-1 | TRBV3-1 | medium-sized | - | TGTGCCAGCAGCCAAGGGACCCGTGCGGAGCAGTTCTTC | CASSQGTRAEQFF
TRBJ2-1 | TRBV2 | - | - | TGTGCCAGCAGTGAGATAGGTCGGATATCCTACAATGAGCAGTTCTTC | CASSEIGRISYNEQFF
TRBJ2-7 | TRBV6-5 | - | TRBD1 | TGTGCCAGCAGAAATGACAGGGCTCCCTACGAGCAGTACTTC | CASRNDRAPYEQYF
TRBJ2-2 | TRBV11-2 | - | - | TGTGCCAGCAGCTTGACTAGTAACGGGGAGCTGTTTTTT | CASSLTSNGELFF
TRBJ2-7 | TRBV18 | few | - | TGTGCCAGCTCACCCGGACAGTCAACCTACGAGCAGTACTTC | CASSPGQSTYEQYF
TRBJ2-7 | TRBV20-1 | - | TRBD2 | TGCAGTGCTAGGCCCCTACTGGCGGGGGTATACGAGCAGTACTTC | CSARPLLAGVYEQYF
TRBJ1-2 | TRBV29-1 | few | TRBD1 | TGCAGCGTTGAATTGGGGAGGGGGCGAGGCTACACCTTC | CSVELGRGRGYTF
TRBJ1-5 | TRBV15 | - | - | TGTGCCACCAGCAGAGATCGGGGCGGCCGCAATCAGCCCCAGCATTTT | CATSRDRGGRNQPQHF
TRBJ2-5 | TRBV20-1 | - | - | TGCAGTGCTAGAGACGGGGGGCGGCAAGAGACCCAGTACTTC | CSARDGGRQETQYF
TRBJ1-5 | TRBV27 | many | - | TGTGCCAGCAGCCCCTTGAACAGTAATCAGCCCCAGCATTTT | CASSPLNSNQPQHF
TRBJ2-7 | TRBV7-2 | - | TRBD2 | TGTGCCAGCAGCTTACCGGGGGGGACGACTAGCGGGAACTCCTACGAGCAGTACTTC | CASSLPGGTTSGNSYEQYF
TRBJ1-5 | TRBV28 | few | TRBD1 | TGTGCCAGCAGTTTAGCGACAGGGGTGCTGGCTCAGCCCCAGCATTTT | CASSLATGVLAQPQHF
TRBJ1-5 | TRBV28 | few | - | TGTGCCAGCAGTTCACATAGCAGTCAGCCCCAGCATTTT | CASSSHSSQPQHF
TRBJ2-1 | TRBV3-1 | - | - | TGTGCCAGCAGCCTTTTTAGCACGGAGCAGTTCTTC | CASSLFSTEQFF
TRBJ2-3 | TRBV7-2 | - | - | TGTGCCAGCAGCTTAGAACTCTTAAGCACAGATACGCAGTATTTT | CASSLELLSTDTQYF
TRBJ2-7 | TRBV7-9 | few | - | TGTGCCAGCAGCGCCGGACTCCCCGAGCAGTACTTC | CASSAGLPEQYF
TRBJ2-5 | TRBV9 | once | TRBD2 | TGTGCCAGCAGCGTCGGCACCGGGACTAGTGCAGAGACCCAGTACTTC | CASSVGTGTSAETQYF
TRBJ1-2 | TRBV11-2 | - | - | TGTGCCAGCAGCGGAGACAGGTGGTATGGCTACACCTTC | CASSGDRWYGYTF
TRBJ1-2 | TRBV6-1 | - | TRBD1 | TGTGCCAGCAGTGAAAAGACAGGGCTTTTCTATGGCTACACCTTC | CASSEKTGLFYGYTF
TRBJ1-1 | TRBV29-1 | once | - | TGCAGCGTGGCAGGGGAGTTGGACACTGAAGCTTTCTTT | CSVAGELDTEAFF
TRBJ1-2 | TRBV19 | - | - | TGTGCCAGTAAGGCGATGCGGGTGTCCTATGGCTACACCTTC | CASKAMRVSYGYTF
TRBJ2-5 | TRBV20-1 | many | - | TGCAGTGCTAGTCTCGAGACCCAGTACTTC | CSASLETQYF
TRBJ2-7 | TRBV4-2 | - | - | TGTGCCAGCAGCCAAGAGCGACGTCGGGAGCAGTACTTC | CASSQERRREQYF
TRBJ2-1 | TRBV7-9 | - | - | TGTGCCAGCAGCTTACAGGTTTCCTACAATGAGCAGTTCTTC | CASSLQVSYNEQFF
TRBJ2-1 | TRBV7-8 | few | - | TGTGCCAGCAGCTCGATAACCCCCCTCAGCTCCTACAATGAGCAGTTCTTC | CASSSITPLSSYNEQFF
TRBJ2-6 | TRBV15 | - | - | TGTGCCACCAGCAGACCCACCGATGGACGCGGAGCTGGGGCCAACGTCCTGACTTTC | CATSRPTDGRGAGANVLTF
TRBJ2-3 | TRBV6-2/TRBV6-3 | - | - | TGTGCCAGCAGTTACTCGGGGTACAGAGATACGCAGTATTTT | CASSYSGYRDTQYF
TRBJ1-1 | TRBV7-9 | few | - | TGTGCCAGCAGCTTAATCCAGGGGAAGAGTGAAGCTTTCTTT | CASSLIQGKSEAFF